One and the same sample provided the 14 T cell receptor beta chains below, sequenced in a study of blood T cell repertoires in COVID-19. Clones were read by immunoSEQ multiplex PCR, and TCRdb kept only the in-frame ones, dropping some. Here the sample spans around 470,000 clones, nearly 90% being singletons. Sequenced input: peripheral blood. The origin of the receptors is a man between 18 and 35 years old with COVID-19, enrolled during active disease.

The chain has TRBV29-1 and TRBJ2-2, with a weak D call TRBD2 (6 bases). This CDR3 spans 13 amino acids. Between the trimmed V and J ends, which lost 4 bases and 7 bases, there was a span of 13 bases. CDR1 and CDR2 from the germline V gene are SQVTM and ANQGSEA. Here the CDR3 DNA reads TGCAGCGTTGTTGAAGGGACTCGCGGGGAGCTGTTTTTT. It codes for CSVVEGTRGELFF.

The chain employs TRBV2 and TRBJ2-7, with D hard to call. The CDR3 loop spans 12 amino acids. Looked up from germline, CDR1 is SNHLY and CDR2 is FYNNEI. Trimming cost V 11 bases and J 7 bases, with 18 bases left between them. The CDR3 DNA follows: TGTGCCTGCTCCGGCTTGCCGCGGGAGCAGTACTTC. Its protein product is CACSGLPREQYF.

With regard to this clone: One junction end does not reproduce the germline sequence, and a read error may be involved. V is TRBV7-7 and J is TRBJ2-3; TRBD1 matches 7 bases. Germline CDR1 reads SSHAT; CDR2 reads FNYEAQ (reference sequence). CDR3 length equals 16 residues. The CDR3 loop reads CASSLGAGTGTDTQYF. For the CDR3, the DNA is TGTGCTAGCAGCTTAGGGGCCGGGACAGGCACAGATACGCAGTATTTT.

V usage is TRBV7-2 and J usage is TRBJ2-7, with 13 bases fitting TRBD2. The CDR3 consists of 16 residues. The germline CDR1 and CDR2 sequences are SGHTA and FQGNSA. Trimming removed 5 bases from V and 4 bases from J; junction bases left unmatched: 8. For the CDR3, the DNA is TGTGCCAGCAGCCCGCGGACTAGCGGGAGTTGGTACGAGCAGTACTTC. Translation gives CASSPRTSGSWYEQYF.

This clone was seen a handful of times. The rearrangement joins TRBV29-1 to TRBJ1-6; 8 bases are a match to TRBD1. Germline lookup yields CDR1 SQVTM and CDR2 ANQGSEA. J lost 0 bases, V lost 4 bases, and 11 bases had no gene match. The CDR3 consists of 18 residues. The CDR3 reads CSVGRQGARSSYNSPLHF. The CDR3 coding sequence is TGCAGCGTTGGAAGGCAGGGGGCTCGTAGCTCCTATAATTCACCCCTCCACTTT.

The rearrangement links TRBV2 to TRBJ2-5; D ambiguous. Trimming removed 2 bases from V and 5 bases from J, with 12 bases in between. There are 14 residues in the CDR3. CDR1 is SNHLY, CDR2 FYNNEI, per germline. This chain's CDR3 is CASSELVIRETQYF. Written as DNA, the CDR3 is TGTGCCAGCAGTGAACTAGTGATTAGGGAGACCCAGTACTTC.

The chain recombines TRBV6-6 with TRBJ2-5; the D gene is possibly TRBD2 (5 bases). The germline V and J ends were trimmed by 5 bases and 3 bases, with 7 bases remaining between them. Germline CDR1 and CDR2: MNHNY and SVGAGI (reference sequence). The CDR3 spans 12 residues. The DNA for the CDR3 is TGTGCCAGCAGTGAGGGCAAAGAGACCCAGTACTTC. Residues: CASSEGKETQYF.

Here the CDR3 reads CASRLAGADTQYF. As DNA, the CDR3 is TGCGCCAGCAGACTGGCGGGCGCAGATACGCAGTATTTT. The genes are TRBV10-1 and TRBJ2-3; weak D call: TRBD2 (5 bases). There are 13 residues in the CDR3. Germline values: CDR1 WNHNN, CDR2 SYGVQD (reference sequence). Trimming left V 6 bases short and J 4 bases short, with 11 bases between.

The CDR3 coding sequence is TGTGCCAGCAGCTACCCGGGGGTGGCTGGGGATGAAAAACTGTTTTTT. Its protein is CASSYPGVAGDEKLFF. The chain uses TRBV7-3 and TRBJ1-4, with D possibly being TRBD1 (5 bases). Trimming stripped 4 bases from V and 6 bases from J, with 18 bases between. The V gene's germline CDR1 is SGHTA and CDR2 FQGTGA. The CDR3 contains 16 residues.

The chain recombines TRBV5-1 with TRBJ1-3; D unresolved. The V gene's germline CDR1 is SGHRS and CDR2 YFSETQ. This CDR3 comprises 16 residues. Trimming removed 0 bases at V and 4 bases at J, with 14 bases between. The CDR3 DNA is TGCGCCAGCAGCTTGGACTCGGTGATAGCGGGAAACACCATATATTTT. It yields the protein CASSLDSVIAGNTIYF.

This rearrangement joins TRBV7-3 to TRBJ2-1; TRBD2 matches 7 bases. The CDR3 spans 17 residues. The V and J ends lost 2 bases and 0 bases, in that order; junction bases with no gene match: 7. Germline V gene lookup returns CDR1 SGHTA and CDR2 FQGTGA. The DNA of the CDR3 is TGTGCCAGCAGCTTAGTTGGCGGGGGTAGCTCCTACAATGAGCAGTTCTTC. It encodes CASSLVGGGSSYNEQFF.

The count of this clone is one. V usage is TRBV18 and J usage is TRBJ2-1; D is perhaps TRBD1 (6 bases). Trimming shortened V by 3 bases and J by 10 bases, and 13 bases separated the two germline ends. CDR3 size: 13 residues. CDR1 is KGHSH and CDR2 is LQKENI in the germline V gene. The CDR3 protein is CASSPLRDTEQFF. The CDR3 DNA reads as TGTGCCAGCTCACCTCTGAGGGACACCGAGCAGTTCTTC.

This chain uses TRBV6-5 with TRBJ1-1; no clear D. In germline, CDR1 is MNHEY, CDR2 SVGAGI. V dropped 1 base and J dropped 0 bases, with 3 bases sitting between them. The CDR3 is 13 amino acids. This chain's CDR3 is CASSYWLNTEAFF. The CDR3 coding sequence is TGTGCCAGCAGTTACTGGCTGAACACTGAAGCTTTCTTT.

This clone was detected a few times. V usage is TRBV6-5 and J usage is TRBJ1-2; 12 bases match TRBD1. Losses at the gene ends were 5 bases for V and 6 bases for J; bases not matched to a gene: 4. The CDR3 runs 14 residues. Germline values: CDR1 MNHEY, CDR2 SVGAGI. The CDR3 is CASSPGTGGNGYTF. The DNA for the CDR3 is TGTGCCAGCAGTCCCGGGACAGGGGGCAATGGCTACACCTTC.